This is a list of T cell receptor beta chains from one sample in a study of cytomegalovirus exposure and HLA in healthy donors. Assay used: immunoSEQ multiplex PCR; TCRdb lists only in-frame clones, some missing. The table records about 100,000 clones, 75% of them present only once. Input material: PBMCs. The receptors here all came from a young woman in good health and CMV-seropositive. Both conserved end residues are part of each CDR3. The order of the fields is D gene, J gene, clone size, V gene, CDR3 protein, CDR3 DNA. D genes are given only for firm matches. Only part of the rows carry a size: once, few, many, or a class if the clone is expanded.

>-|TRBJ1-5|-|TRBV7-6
CASSLDTGGLDQPQHF
TGTGCCAGCAGCTTAGACACAGGAGGGTTGGATCAGCCCCAGCATTTT
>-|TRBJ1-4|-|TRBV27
CASSRSGDLRQTNEKLFF
TGTGCCAGCAGTCGGTCGGGAGACCTAAGACAGACTAATGAAAAACTGTTTTTT
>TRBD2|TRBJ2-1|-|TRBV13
CATSLAGGPRAYNEQFF
TGTGCCACCTCACTAGCGGGAGGCCCAAGGGCCTACAATGAGCAGTTCTTC
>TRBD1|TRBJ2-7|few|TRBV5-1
CASSQDGTENYEQYF
TGCGCCAGCAGCCAAGACGGGACAGAGAACTACGAGCAGTACTTC
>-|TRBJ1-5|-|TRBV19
CASSKDSNQPQHF
TGTGCCAGTAGTAAAGACAGTAATCAGCCCCAGCATTTT
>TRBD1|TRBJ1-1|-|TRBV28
CASSLWAGGVTEAFF
TGTGCCAGCAGTTTATGGGCAGGGGGCGTAACTGAAGCTTTCTTT
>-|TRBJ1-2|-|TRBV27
CASSLSGHMLYGYTF
TGTGCCAGCAGTTTATCCGGACACATGCTCTATGGCTACACCTTC
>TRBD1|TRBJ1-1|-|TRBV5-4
CASSRTGSMNTEAFF
TGTGCCAGCAGCCGGACAGGTTCGATGAACACTGAAGCTTTCTTT
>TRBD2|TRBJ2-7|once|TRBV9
CASSGTTGDASGRRGDEQYF
TGTGCCAGCAGCGGAACAACAGGAGACGCTAGCGGGAGGAGGGGGGACGAGCAGTACTTC
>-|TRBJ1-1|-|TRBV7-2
CASSLRVLMTEAFF
TGTGCCAGCAGCTTACGGGTTTTAATGACTGAAGCTTTCTTT
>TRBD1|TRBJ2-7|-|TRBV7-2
CASSWGTTGNEQYF
TGTGCCAGCAGCTGGGGAACGACAGGGAACGAGCAGTACTTC
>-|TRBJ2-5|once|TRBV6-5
CASSYTESGDQETQYF
TGTGCCAGCAGTTACACTGAATCGGGGGACCAAGAGACCCAGTACTTC
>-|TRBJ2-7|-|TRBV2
CASTRSFQAYEQYF
TGTGCCAGCACACGTAGCTTTCAAGCTTACGAGCAGTACTTC
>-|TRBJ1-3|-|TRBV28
CASSGRLRFGNTIYF
TGTGCCAGCAGCGGCCGTTTACGGTTCGGGAACACCATATATTTT
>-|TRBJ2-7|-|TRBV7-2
CASSLAAGSYEQYF
TGTGCCAGCAGCTTAGCGGCCGGGTCCTACGAGCAGTACTTC
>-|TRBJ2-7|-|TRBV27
CASSLASDSYEQYF
TGTGCCAGCAGTTTGGCCAGCGATTCCTACGAGCAGTACTTC
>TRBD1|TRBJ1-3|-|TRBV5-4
CASSSPGQGAGNTIYF
TGTGCCAGCAGCTCCCCGGGACAGGGTGCTGGAAACACCATATATTTT
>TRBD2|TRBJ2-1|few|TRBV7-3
CASSPSGGGPYNEQFF
TGTGCCAGCAGCCCCAGTGGGGGAGGGCCCTACAATGAGCAGTTCTTC
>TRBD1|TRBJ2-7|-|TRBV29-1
CSGLGTAYEQYF
TGCAGCGGTCTCGGGACAGCCTACGAGCAGTACTTC
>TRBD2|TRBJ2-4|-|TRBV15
CATGGLAVTLAKNIQYF
TGTGCCACCGGCGGACTAGCGGTAACGCTAGCCAAAAACATTCAGTACTTC
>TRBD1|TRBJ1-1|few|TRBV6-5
CASSSQTGPTEAFF
TGTGCCAGCAGTTCCCAGACAGGGCCCACTGAAGCTTTCTTT
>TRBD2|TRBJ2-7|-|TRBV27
CASSLTSGGTYEQYF
TGTGCCAGCAGTCTCACTAGCGGGGGAACCTACGAGCAGTACTTC
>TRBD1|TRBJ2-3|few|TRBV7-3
CASSSGQGSTDTQYF
TGTGCCAGCAGCTCGGGACAGGGTAGCACAGATACGCAGTATTTT
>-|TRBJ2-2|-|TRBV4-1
CASSQTASDTGELFF
TGCGCCAGCAGCCAAACCGCCAGCGACACCGGGGAGCTGTTTTTT
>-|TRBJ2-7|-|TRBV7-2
CASSSSGSSYEQYF
TGTGCCAGCAGCTCATCGGGATCCAGCTACGAGCAGTACTTC
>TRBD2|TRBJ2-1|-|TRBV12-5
CASGLVSSGRSNEQFF
TGTGCTAGTGGTTTGGTATCTAGCGGGAGGTCGAATGAGCAGTTCTTC
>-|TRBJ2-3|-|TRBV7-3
CASSLGGPSTDTQYF
TGTGCCAGCAGCTTAGGCGGGCCTAGCACAGATACGCAGTATTTT
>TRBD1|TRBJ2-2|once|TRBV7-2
CASREPGQASGELFF
TGTGCCAGCAGGGAACCGGGACAGGCCTCCGGGGAGCTGTTTTTT
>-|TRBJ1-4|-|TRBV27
CASSVIRGKLFF
TGTGCCAGCAGTGTCATTAGGGGAAAACTGTTTTTT
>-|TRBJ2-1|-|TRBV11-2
CASSLAGNNEQFF
TGTGCCAGCAGCCTTGCGGGAAACAATGAGCAGTTCTTC
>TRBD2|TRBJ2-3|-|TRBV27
CAGTGLAGVGTDTQYF
TGTGCCGGCACCGGACTAGCGGGAGTAGGCACAGATACGCAGTATTTT
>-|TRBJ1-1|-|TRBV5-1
CASSLGQSNTEAFF
TGCGCCAGCAGCCTAGGACAGTCAAACACTGAAGCTTTCTTT
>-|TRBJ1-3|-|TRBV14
CASSQDHRTTGNTIYF
TGTGCCAGCAGCCAAGATCATCGGACAACAGGAAACACCATATATTTT
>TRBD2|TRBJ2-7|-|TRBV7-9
CASSSLRLAGPSYEQYF
TGTGCCAGCAGCTCCCTGAGGCTAGCGGGCCCTTCCTACGAGCAGTACTTC
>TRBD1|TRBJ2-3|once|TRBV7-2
CASSRDRASTDTQYF
TGTGCCAGCAGCCGGGACAGGGCTAGCACAGATACGCAGTATTTT
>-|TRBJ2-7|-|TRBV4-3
CASSQDIEGGDYEQYF
TGCGCCAGCAGCCAAGATATTGAGGGTGGGGACTACGAGCAGTACTTC
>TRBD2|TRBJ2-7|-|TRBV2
CASSEGLAGKAYEQYF
TGTGCCAGCAGCGAGGGACTAGCGGGAAAGGCCTACGAGCAGTACTTC